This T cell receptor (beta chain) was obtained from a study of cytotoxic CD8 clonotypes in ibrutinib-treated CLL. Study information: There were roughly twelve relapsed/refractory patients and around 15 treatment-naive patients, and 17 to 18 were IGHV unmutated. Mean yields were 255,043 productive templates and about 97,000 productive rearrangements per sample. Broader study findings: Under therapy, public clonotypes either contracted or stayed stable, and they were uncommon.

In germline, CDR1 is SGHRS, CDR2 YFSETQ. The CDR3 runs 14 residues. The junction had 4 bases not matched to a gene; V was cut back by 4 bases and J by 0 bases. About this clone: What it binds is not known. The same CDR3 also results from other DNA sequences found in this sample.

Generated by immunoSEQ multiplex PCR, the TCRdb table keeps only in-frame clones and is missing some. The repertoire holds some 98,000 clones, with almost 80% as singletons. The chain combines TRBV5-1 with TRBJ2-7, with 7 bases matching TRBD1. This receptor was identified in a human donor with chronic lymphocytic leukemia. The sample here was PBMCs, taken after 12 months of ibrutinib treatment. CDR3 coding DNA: TGCGCCAGCAGCCCTGGGACAGACTCCTACGAGCAGTACTTC. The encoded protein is CASSPGTDSYEQYF. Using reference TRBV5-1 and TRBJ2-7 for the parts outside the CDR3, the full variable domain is KAGVTQTPRYLIKTRGQQVTLSCSPISGHRSVSWYQQTPGQGLQFLFEYFSETQRNKGNFPGRFSGRQFSNSRSEMNVSTLELGDSALYLCASSPGTDSYEQYFGPGTRLTVT.